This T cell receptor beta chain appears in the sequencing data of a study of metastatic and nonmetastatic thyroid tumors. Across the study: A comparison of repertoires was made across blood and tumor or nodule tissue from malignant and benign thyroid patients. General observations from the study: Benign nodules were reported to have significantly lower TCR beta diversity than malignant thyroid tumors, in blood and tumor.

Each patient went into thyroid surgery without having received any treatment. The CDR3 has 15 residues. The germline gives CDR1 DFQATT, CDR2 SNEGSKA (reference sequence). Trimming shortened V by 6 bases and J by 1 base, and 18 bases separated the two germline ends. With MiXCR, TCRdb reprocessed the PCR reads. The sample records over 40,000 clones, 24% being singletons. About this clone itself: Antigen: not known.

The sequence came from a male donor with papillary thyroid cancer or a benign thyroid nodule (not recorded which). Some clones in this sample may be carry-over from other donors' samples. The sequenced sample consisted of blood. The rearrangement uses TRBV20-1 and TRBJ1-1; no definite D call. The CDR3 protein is CSATRPRSTNTEAFF. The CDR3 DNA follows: TGCAGTGCCACCCGTCCGCGGTCGACGAACACTGAAGCTTTCTTT.